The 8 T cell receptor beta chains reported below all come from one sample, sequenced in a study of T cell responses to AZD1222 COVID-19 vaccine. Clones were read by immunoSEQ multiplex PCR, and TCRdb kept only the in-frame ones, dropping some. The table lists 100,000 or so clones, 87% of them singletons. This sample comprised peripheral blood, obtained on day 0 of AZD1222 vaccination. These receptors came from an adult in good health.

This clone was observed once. CDR3 loop: CATSDSWEDYGYTF. The CDR3 coding sequence is TGTGCCACCAGTGATTCTTGGGAGGACTATGGCTACACCTTC. V gene TRBV24-1 combines with J gene TRBJ1-2; D not resolved. The CDR3 covers 14 residues. V was trimmed by 2 bases and J by 3 bases, leaving 9 bases between them. Per germline, CDR1 KGHDR and CDR2 SFDVKD.

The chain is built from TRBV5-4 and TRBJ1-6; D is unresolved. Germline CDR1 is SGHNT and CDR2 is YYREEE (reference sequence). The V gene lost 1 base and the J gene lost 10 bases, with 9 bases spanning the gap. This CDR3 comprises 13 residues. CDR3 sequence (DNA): TGTGCCAGCAGCTTGCCTGGGGTCTCACCCCTCCACTTT. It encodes CASSLPGVSPLHF.

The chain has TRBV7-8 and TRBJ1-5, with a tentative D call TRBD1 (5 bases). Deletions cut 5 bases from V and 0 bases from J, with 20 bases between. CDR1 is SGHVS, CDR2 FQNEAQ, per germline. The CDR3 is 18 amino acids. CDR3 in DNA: TGTGCCAGCAGCCCAGGGAGGGCTATAGGATATAGCAATCAGCCCCAGCATTTT. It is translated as CASSPGRAIGYSNQPQHF.

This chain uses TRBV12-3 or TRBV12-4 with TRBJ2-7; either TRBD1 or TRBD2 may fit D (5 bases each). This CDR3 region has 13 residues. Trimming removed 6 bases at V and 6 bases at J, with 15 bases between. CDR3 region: CASSPGTSREQYF. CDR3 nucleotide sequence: TGTGCCAGCAGCCCGGGGACGTCGCGCGAGCAGTACTTC.

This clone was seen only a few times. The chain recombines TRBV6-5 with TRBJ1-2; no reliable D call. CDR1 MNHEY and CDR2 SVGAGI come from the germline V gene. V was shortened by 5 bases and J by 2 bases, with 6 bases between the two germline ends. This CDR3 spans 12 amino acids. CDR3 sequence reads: CASSRANYGYTF. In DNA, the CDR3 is TGTGCCAGCAGTAGGGCAAACTATGGCTACACCTTC.

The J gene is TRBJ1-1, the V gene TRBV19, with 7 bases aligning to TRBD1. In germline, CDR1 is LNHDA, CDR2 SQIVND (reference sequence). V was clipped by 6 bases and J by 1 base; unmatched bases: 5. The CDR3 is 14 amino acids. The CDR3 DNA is TGTGCCAGTAGCAAGGGGGCAGGGAACACTGAAGCTTTCTTT. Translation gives CASSKGAGNTEAFF. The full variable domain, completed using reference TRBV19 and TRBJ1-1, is DGGITQSPKYLFRKEGQNVTLSCEQNLNHDAMYWYRQDPGQGLRLIYYSQIVNDFQKGDIAEGYSVSREKKESFPLTVTSAQKNPTAFYLCASSKGAGNTEAFFGQGTRLTVV.

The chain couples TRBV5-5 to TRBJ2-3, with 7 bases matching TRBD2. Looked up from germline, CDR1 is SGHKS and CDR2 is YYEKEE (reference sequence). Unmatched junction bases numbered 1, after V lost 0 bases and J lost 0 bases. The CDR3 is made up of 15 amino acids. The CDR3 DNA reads TGTGCCAGCAGCTTGGACGGGGGGAGCACAGATACGCAGTATTTT. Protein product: CASSLDGGSTDTQYF.

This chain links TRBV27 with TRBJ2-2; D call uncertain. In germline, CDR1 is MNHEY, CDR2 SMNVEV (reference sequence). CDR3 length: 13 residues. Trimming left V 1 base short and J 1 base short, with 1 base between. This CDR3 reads CASSLLNTGELFF. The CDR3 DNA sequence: TGTGCCAGCAGTTTATTGAACACCGGGGAGCTGTTTTTT.